This TCR beta chain was profiled in a study of beta chain features in type 1 diabetes. Investigators reverse transcribed all isolated RNA, so they sequenced expressed TCRB transcripts. Assay used: immunoSEQ multiplex PCR; TCRdb lists only in-frame clones, some missing. The sample carries under 350,000 clones, 8% recorded once. V lost 3 bases and J lost 0, with 14 bases in between. CDR1 is SQVTM, CDR2 ANQGSEA, per germline. This CDR3 has 15 residues. This TCR derives from a woman between 18 and 29 years old in good health. The sequencing input was central memory CD4+ T cells from blood. The V and J genes are TRBV29-1 and TRBJ1-2; D unresolved. CDR3 sequence: CSVDRRGKSNYGYTF. CDR3 nucleotide sequence: TGCAGCGTTGATCGTCGCGGAAAATCTAACTATGGCTACACCTTC. The entire variable domain, with the rest obtained from reference TRBV29-1 and TRBJ1-2, is as follows: SAVISQKPSRDICQRGTSLTIQCQVDSQVTMMFWYRQQPGQSLTLIATANQGSEATYESGFVIDKFPISRPNLTFSTLTVSNMSPEDSSIYLCSVDRRGKSNYGYTFGSGTRLTVV.